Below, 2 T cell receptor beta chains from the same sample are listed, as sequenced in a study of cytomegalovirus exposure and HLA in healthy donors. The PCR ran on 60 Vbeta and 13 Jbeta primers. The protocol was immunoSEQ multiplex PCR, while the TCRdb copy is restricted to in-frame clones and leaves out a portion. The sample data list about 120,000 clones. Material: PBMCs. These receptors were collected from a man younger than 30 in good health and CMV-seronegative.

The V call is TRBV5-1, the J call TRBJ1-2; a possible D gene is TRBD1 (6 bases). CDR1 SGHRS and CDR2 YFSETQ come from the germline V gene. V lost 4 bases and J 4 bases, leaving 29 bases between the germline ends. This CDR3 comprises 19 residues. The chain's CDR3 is CASSLSLGQSTQQTYGYTF. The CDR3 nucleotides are TGCGCCAGCAGCCTAAGTTTAGGACAGTCTACCCAACAGACCTATGGCTACACCTTC.

The CDR3 DNA reads TGTGCCAGCAGCTTAGTCCCGACTAGCGGGATCGTCTACGAGCAGTACTTC. Translation: CASSLVPTSGIVYEQYF. The chain uses TRBV11-2 and TRBJ2-7; 11 bases are a match to TRBD2. The CDR3 contains 17 residues. CDR1 and CDR2 (germline): SGHAT, FQNNGV. The V and J ends lost 1 base and 3 bases, in that order; junction bases with no gene match: 8.